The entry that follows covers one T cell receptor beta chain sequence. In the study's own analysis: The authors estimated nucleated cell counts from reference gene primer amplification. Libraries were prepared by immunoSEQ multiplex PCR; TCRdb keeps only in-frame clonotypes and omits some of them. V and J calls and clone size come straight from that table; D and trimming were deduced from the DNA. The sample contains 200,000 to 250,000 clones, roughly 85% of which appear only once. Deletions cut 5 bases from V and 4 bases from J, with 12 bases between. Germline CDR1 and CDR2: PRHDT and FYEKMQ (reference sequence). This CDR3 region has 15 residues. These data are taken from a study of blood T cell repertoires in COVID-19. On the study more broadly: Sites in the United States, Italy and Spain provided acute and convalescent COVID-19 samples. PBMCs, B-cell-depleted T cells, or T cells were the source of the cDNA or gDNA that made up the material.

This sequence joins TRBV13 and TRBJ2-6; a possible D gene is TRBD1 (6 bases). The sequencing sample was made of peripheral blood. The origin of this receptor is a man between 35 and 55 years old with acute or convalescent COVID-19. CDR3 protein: CASSEQGSGANVLTF. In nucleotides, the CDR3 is TGTGCCAGCAGCGAACAGGGATCCGGGGCCAACGTCCTGACTTTC.